The T cell receptor (beta chain) under discussion was sequenced for a study of T cells in Graves' hyperthyroidism and ophthalmopathy. Findings of the study overall: Stable hyperthyroidism was told apart from ophthalmopathy by a model built on 13 V-J features. The majority of expanded thyroid clonotypes above 0.001 also appeared in blood.

Concerning this clonotype itself: Its specificity is not known.

TCR beta CDR3 sequences were amplified from RNA transcripts. Using the HTBI primer set, a first-round RT-PCR was run on the TCR CDR3. One entry per CDR3 protein, called by TCRdb with MiXCR from the multiplex PCR reads. This table holds fewer than 300,000 distinct CDR3 sequences, roughly 15% found once. Diagnosis relied on clinical symptoms, serum thyroxine and TRAb, thyroid ultrasound and orbital computed tomography. CDR3 length: 15 amino acids. CDR1 and CDR2 from the germline V gene are LNHDA and SQIVND (reference sequence). The V gene lost 7 bases and the J gene lost 6 bases, with 16 bases spanning the gap.

The gene calls are TRBV19 and TRBJ1-6; D perhaps matches TRBD1 (6 bases). Material: blood. The clonotype comes from a woman aged 50 to 65 with Graves' hyperthyroidism that later progressed to Graves' ophthalmopathy. CDR3 DNA sequence: TGTGCCAGTACCAAAACCGGACAGCCTAATTCACCCCTCCACTTT. Protein sequence: CASTKTGQPNSPLHF.